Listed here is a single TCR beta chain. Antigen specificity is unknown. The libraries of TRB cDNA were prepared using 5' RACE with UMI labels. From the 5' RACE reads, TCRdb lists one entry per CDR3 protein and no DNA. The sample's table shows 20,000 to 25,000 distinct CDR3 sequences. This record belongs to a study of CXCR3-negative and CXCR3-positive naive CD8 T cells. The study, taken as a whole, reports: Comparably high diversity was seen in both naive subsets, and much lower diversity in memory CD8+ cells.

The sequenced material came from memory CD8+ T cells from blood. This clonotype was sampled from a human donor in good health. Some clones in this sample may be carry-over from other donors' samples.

CDR3 region: CSARAGGDYEQYF. The rearrangement links TRBV20-1 to TRBJ2-7; TCRdb gives TRBD2 as the D gene, but with no DNA this cannot be confirmed. This CDR3 has 13 amino acids. Germline CDR1 DFQATT, CDR2 SNEGSKA (reference sequence).